This T cell receptor (beta chain) was recorded in a study of blood T cells in healthy people across ages. A J-beta primer mix and a sample-barcoded 5' primer were used in a second PCR of roughly 6 to 12 cycles. MiXCR, run by TCRdb on the 5' RACE reads, gives a single entry per CDR3 protein. Here the sample spans about 640,000 distinct CDR3 sequences, 40% to 45% being singletons. Germline CDR1 MRHNA, CDR2 SNTAGT. Trimming cost V 0 bases and J 1 base; bases outside gene matches: 0. The CDR3 covers 15 residues. General study results and limits: Older individuals had lower TCR beta diversity per million T cells (the decline was roughly linear).

At least 6 micrograms of total RNA were extracted per sample. A note on this clonotype: Its specificity is unknown.

The chain has TRBV6-4 and TRBJ2-1, with 7 bases identical to TRBD2. The sequence derives from a man aged 80 or over in good health. Sequenced: blood. The CDR3 bases are TGTGCCAGCAGTGACTCTAGCGGGTCCTACAATGAGCAGTTCTTC. Protein sequence: CASSDSSGSYNEQFF.